This T cell receptor (beta chain) was identified during a study of beta chain features in type 1 diabetes. General study findings and limits: Among patients with Type 1 diabetes, TCRB CDR3s were moderately but significantly shorter in every one of the four CD4+ subsets. The study notes PCR might favor shorter templates equally in patients and controls.

Expressed TCRB transcripts got sequenced, as all isolated RNA was reverse transcribed. Clones were read by immunoSEQ multiplex PCR, and TCRdb kept only the in-frame ones, dropping some. This table holds approximately 15,000 clones, 76% found once. Each sorted population was over 98% pure. As for this clone: What it binds is unknown.

This CDR3 comprises 15 residues. The germline V and J ends were trimmed by 3 bases and 7 bases, with 18 bases remaining between them. Germline assignment: CDR1 SGHTA and CDR2 FQGNSA. This TCR was sampled from a young woman with type 1 diabetes. The chain is built from TRBV7-2 and TRBJ1-2; D not certain. The specimen was stem cell memory CD4+ T cells from blood. The CDR3 DNA is TGTGCCAGCAGCTTGGGTTGGAGGGCGGGCTCTGGCTACACCTTC. This sequence encodes CASSLGWRAGSGYTF.